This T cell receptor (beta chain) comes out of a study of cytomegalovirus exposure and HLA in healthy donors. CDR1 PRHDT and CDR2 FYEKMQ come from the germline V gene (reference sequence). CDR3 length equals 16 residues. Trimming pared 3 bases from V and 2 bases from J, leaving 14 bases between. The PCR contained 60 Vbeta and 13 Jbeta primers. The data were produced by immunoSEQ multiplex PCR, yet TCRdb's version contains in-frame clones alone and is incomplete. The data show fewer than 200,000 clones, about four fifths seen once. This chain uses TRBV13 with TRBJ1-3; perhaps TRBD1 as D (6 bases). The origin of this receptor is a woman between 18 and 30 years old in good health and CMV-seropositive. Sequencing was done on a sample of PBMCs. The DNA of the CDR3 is TGTGCCAGCAGCTTCGCTTTAGGGGGAGCTGGAAACACCATATATTTT. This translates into CASSFALGGAGNTIYF.